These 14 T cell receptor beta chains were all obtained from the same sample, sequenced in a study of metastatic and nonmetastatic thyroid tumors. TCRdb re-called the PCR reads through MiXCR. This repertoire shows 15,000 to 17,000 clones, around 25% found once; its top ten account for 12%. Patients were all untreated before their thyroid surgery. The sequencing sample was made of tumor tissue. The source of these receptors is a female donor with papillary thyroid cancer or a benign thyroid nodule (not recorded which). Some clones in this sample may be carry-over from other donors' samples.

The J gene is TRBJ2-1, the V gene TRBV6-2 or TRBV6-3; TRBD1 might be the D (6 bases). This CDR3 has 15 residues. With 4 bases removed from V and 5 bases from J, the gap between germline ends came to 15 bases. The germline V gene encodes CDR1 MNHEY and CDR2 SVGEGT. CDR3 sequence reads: CASSSGQPSNNEQFF. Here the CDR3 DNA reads TGTGCCAGCAGTTCCGGACAGCCGTCCAACAATGAGCAGTTCTTC.

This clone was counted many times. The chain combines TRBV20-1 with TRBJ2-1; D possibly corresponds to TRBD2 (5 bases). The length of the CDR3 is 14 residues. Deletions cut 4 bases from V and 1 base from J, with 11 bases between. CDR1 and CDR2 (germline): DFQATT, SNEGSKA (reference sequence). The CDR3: CSAIAHLSYNEQFF. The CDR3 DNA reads TGCAGTGCTATAGCGCACCTTTCCTACAATGAGCAGTTCTTC.

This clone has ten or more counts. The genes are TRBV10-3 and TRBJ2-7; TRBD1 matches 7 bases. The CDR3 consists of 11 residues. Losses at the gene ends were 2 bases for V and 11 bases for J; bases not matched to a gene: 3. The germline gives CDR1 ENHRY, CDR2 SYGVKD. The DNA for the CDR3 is TGTGCCATCAGTGAGACAGGGGTTGAGTACTTC. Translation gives CAISETGVEYF.

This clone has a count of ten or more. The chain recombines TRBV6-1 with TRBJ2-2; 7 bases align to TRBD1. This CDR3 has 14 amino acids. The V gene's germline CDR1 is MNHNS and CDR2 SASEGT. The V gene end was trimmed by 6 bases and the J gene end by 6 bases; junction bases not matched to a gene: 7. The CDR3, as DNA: TGTGCCAGCAGGCCTGTCCAGGGGGCCGGGGAGCTGTTTTTT. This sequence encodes CASRPVQGAGELFF.

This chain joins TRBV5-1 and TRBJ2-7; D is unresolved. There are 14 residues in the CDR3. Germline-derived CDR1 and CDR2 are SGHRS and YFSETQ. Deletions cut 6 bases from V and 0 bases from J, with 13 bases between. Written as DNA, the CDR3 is TGCGCCAGCAAGTTGCAGTCTAGCTCCTACGAGCAGTACTTC. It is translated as CASKLQSSSYEQYF.

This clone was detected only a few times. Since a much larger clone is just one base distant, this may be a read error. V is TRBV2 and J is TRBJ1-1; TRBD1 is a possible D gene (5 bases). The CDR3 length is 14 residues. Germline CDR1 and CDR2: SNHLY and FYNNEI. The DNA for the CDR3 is TGTGCCAGCCAGTATGCAGGGAGCTCCACTAAAGCTTTCTTT. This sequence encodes CASQYAGSSTKAFF.

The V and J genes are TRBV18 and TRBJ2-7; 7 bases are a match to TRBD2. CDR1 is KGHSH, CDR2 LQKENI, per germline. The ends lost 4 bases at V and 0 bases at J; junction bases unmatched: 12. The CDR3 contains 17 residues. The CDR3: CASSHYIAGRSSYEQYF. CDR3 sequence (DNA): TGTGCCAGCTCACACTACATAGCGGGCCGCAGCTCCTACGAGCAGTACTTC.

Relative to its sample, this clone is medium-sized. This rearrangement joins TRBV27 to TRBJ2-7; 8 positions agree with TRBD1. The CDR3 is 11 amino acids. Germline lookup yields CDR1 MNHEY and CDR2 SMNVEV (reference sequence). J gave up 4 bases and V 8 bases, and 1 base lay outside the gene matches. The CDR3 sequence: CASRTGYEQYF. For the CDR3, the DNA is TGTGCCAGCCGGACAGGGTACGAGCAGTACTTC.

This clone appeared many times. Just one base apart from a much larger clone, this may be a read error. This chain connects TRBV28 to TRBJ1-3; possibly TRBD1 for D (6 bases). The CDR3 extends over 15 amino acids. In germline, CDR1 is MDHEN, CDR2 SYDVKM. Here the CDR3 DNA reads TGTGCCAGCAGTTCCGGACAGCGCTCTGGAACCACCATATATTTT. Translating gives CASSSGQRSGTTIYF.

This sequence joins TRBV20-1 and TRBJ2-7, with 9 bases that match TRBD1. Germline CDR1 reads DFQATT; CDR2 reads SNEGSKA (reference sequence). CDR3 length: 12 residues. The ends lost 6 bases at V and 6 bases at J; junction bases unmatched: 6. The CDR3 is CSARQGGGEQYF. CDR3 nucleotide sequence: TGCAGTGCCAGACAGGGGGGCGGCGAGCAGTACTTC.

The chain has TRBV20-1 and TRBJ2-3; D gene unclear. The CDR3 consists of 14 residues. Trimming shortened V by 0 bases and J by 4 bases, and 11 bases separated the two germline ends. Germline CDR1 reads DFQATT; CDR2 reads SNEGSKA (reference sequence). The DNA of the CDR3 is TGCAGTGCTAGAGATCGTACCCGCGCAGATACGCAGTATTTT. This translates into CSARDRTRADTQYF.

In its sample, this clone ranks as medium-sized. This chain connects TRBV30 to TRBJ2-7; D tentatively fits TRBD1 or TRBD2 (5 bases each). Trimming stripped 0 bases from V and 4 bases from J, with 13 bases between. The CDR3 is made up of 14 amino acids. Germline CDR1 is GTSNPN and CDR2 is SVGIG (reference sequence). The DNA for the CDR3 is TGTGCCTGGAGTGTCCTTTGGGGACGGTACGAGCAGTACTTC. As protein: CAWSVLWGRYEQYF.

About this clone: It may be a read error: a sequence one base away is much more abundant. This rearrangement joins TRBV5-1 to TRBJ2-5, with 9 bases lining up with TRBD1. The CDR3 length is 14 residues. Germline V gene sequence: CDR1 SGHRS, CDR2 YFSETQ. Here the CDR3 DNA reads TGCGCCGGCAGCCGGGGACAGGGAGGGGAGACCCAGTACTTC. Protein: CAGSRGQGGETQYF.

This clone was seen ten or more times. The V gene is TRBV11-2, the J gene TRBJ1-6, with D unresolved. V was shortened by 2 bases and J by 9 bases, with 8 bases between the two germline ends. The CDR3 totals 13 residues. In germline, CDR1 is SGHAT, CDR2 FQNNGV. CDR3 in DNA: TGTGCCAGCAGCTTAATCAGATTTTCACCCCTCCACTTT. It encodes CASSLIRFSPLHF.